This entry lists 26 T cell receptor beta chains sequenced from one sample in a study of identifying expanded T cells in peripheral blood. Measured with immunoSEQ multiplex PCR; TCRdb has only the in-frame clones, and not every one. Among about 82,000 clones listed, about 90% were seen once. Material for sequencing was blood. The receptors were sampled from a person between 18 and 75 years old in good health.

This rearrangement joins TRBV27 to TRBJ1-1; D is possibly TRBD1 (6 bases). CDR1 MNHEY and CDR2 SMNVEV come from the germline V gene (reference sequence). V was cut by 3 bases and J by 6 bases, with 11 bases left in between. This CDR3 contains 13 residues. In DNA form, the CDR3 reads TGTGCCAGCAGTTTGGCGGGGGGCGCTGAAGCTTTCTTT. Translation: CASSLAGGAEAFF.

This chain uses TRBV27 with TRBJ2-2, with 8 bases aligning to TRBD2. The CDR3 length is 17 residues. Germline V CDR1 and CDR2: MNHEY, SMNVEV (reference sequence). V gave up 3 bases and J gave up 6 bases; unmatched junction bases: 12. CDR3 in DNA: TGTGCCAGCAGTTTTCAGTTCCCCGGGAGGGGGGCCGGGGAGCTGTTTTTT. It is translated as CASSFQFPGRGAGELFF.

The chain couples TRBV7-9 to TRBJ2-5, with D possibly being TRBD1 (6 bases). There are 14 residues in the CDR3. The germline V gene encodes CDR1 SEHNR and CDR2 FQNEAQ (reference sequence). V shed 7 bases and J shed 6 bases, with 18 bases lying between them. DNA of the CDR3: TGTGCCAGCACGCAGTACAGGGAAATAAAGACCCAGTACTTC. Translated: CASTQYREIKTQYF.

The rearrangement uses TRBV7-9 and TRBJ1-1; weak D call: TRBD1 (6 bases). CDR3 size: 13 residues. V was shortened by 3 bases and J by 1 base, with 6 bases between the two germline ends. The germline V gene has CDR1 SEHNR and CDR2 FQNEAQ (reference sequence). The CDR3 region is CASSLDRNTEAFF. The DNA of the CDR3 is TGTGCCAGCAGCTTGGACAGGAACACTGAAGCTTTCTTT.

The chain uses TRBV7-9 and TRBJ2-5; 9 nucleotides align to TRBD2. CDR3 length: 18 amino acids. The V gene end was trimmed by 2 bases and the J gene end by 4 bases; junction bases not matched to a gene: 14. Germline CDR1 and CDR2: SEHNR and FQNEAQ (reference sequence). CDR3 in DNA: TGTGCCAGCAGCTTAACTGTGAGGGGTAGCGGGAGTGGAGAGACCCAGTACTTC. Translated, it gives CASSLTVRGSGSGETQYF.

The chain combines TRBV2 with TRBJ2-5, with 11 bases aligning to TRBD2. This CDR3 has 14 residues. Germline lookup yields CDR1 SNHLY and CDR2 FYNNEI. Germline trimming cut 6 bases from V and 5 bases from J; bases unmatched to any gene: 5. The CDR3 protein is CASRGLAGGETQYF. Here the CDR3 DNA reads TGTGCCAGCAGAGGACTAGCGGGCGGGGAGACCCAGTACTTC.

This clone has only a few counts. The chain has TRBV4-1 and TRBJ2-2; the D is unclear. This CDR3 is 14 amino acids long. V was pared by 1 base and J by 1 base, with 4 bases between. CDR1 is MGHRA and CDR2 is YSYEKL in the germline V gene. CDR3 DNA: TGCGCCAGCAGCCAAGTCGGGAACACCGGGGAGCTGTTTTTT. Its translation is CASSQVGNTGELFF.

This sequence joins TRBV6-1 and TRBJ2-5, with 9 positions matching TRBD1. Trimming removed 7 bases from V and 3 bases from J; junction bases left unmatched: 6. Germline CDR1 reads MNHNS; CDR2 reads SASEGT. The CDR3 extends over 14 amino acids. In DNA form, the CDR3 reads TGTGCCAGCACGAACAGGGGGCAGAAAGAGACCCAGTACTTC. Amino acid sequence: CASTNRGQKETQYF.

The rearrangement joins TRBV7-9 to TRBJ1-1; D gene ambiguous. The CDR3 loop spans 15 amino acids. V was trimmed by 1 base and J by 1 base, leaving 10 bases between them. Germline V gives CDR1 SEHNR, CDR2 FQNEAQ (reference sequence). The DNA of the CDR3 is TGTGCCAGCAGCTTAGAGGGTTGGAAGAACACTGAAGCTTTCTTT. It encodes CASSLEGWKNTEAFF.

The chain links TRBV7-9 to TRBJ1-2, with 7 nucleotides matching TRBD1. This CDR3 is 15 amino acids long. After removal of 3 bases from V and 1 base from J, the junction contained 5 bases not matched to a gene. Germline V gene data show CDR1 as SEHNR and CDR2 as FQNEAQ (reference sequence). The CDR3: CASSFGGGVNYGYTF. DNA of the CDR3: TGTGCCAGCAGCTTTGGAGGGGGCGTTAACTATGGCTACACCTTC.

The chain couples TRBV12-5 to TRBJ2-2; TRBD1 aligns across 8 bases. The V and J ends lost 5 bases and 2 bases, in that order; junction bases with no gene match: 4. The CDR3 sequence is 15 residues long. Germline loops: CDR1 LGHNT, CDR2 FRNRAP. The CDR3 bases are TGTGCTAGTGGTAGACAGGGGATCAACACCGGGGAGCTGTTTTTT. It specifies CASGRQGINTGELFF. Full variable domain (outside the CDR3, taken from reference TRBV12-5 and TRBJ2-2): DARVTQTPRHKVTEMGQEVTMRCQPILGHNTVFWYRQTMMQGLELLAYFRNRAPLDDSGMPKDRFSAEMPDATLATLKIQPSEPRDSAVYFCASGRQGINTGELFFGEGSRLTVL.

The CDR3 is CAWSTGASGLDEQYF. The DNA of the CDR3 is TGTGCCTGGAGTACAGGGGCGTCGGGTTTGGACGAGCAGTACTTC. The rearrangement joins TRBV30 to TRBJ2-7; 7 positions agree with TRBD1. CDR3 length: 15 amino acids. The germline V gene has CDR1 GTSNPN and CDR2 SVGIG (reference sequence). Losses at the gene ends were 2 bases for V and 5 bases for J; bases not matched to a gene: 12.

This clone was seen only a few times. The CDR3 spells CASRQRENRNGELFF. DNA for the CDR3: TGTGCCAGCAGACAACGGGAAAATAGGAACGGGGAGCTGTTTTTT. J is TRBJ2-2 and V is TRBV2, with D maybe TRBD2 (5 bases). The CDR3 covers 15 residues. CDR1 is SNHLY and CDR2 is FYNNEI in the germline V gene. The V gene lost 6 bases and the J gene lost 7 bases, with 18 bases spanning the gap.

The chain employs TRBV10-3 and TRBJ1-3; D not resolved. Germline assignment: CDR1 ENHRY and CDR2 SYGVKD. Trimming removed 7 bases at V and 6 bases at J, with 16 bases between. This CDR3 has 14 amino acids. CDR3: CAINRPGSENTIYF. For the CDR3, the DNA is TGTGCCATCAATCGTCCCGGTTCCGAAAACACCATATATTTT.

The chain couples TRBV5-5 to TRBJ1-2, with D hard to call. V was shortened by 4 bases and J by 6 bases, with 10 bases between the two germline ends. Per the germline V gene, CDR1 is SGHKS and CDR2 is YYEKEE (reference sequence). The CDR3 sequence is 12 residues long. CDR3 region: CASSPLTHGYTF. Written as DNA, the CDR3 is TGTGCCAGCAGCCCCTTAACCCATGGCTACACCTTC.

This sequence joins TRBV2 and TRBJ1-5, with TRBD1 matching 9 bases. V shed 5 bases and J 2 bases; nucleotides not matched to a gene: 4. The germline V gene has CDR1 SNHLY and CDR2 FYNNEI. This CDR3 region has 15 residues. CDR3 nucleotide sequence: TGTGCCAGCAGTATACAGGGGGCTGGCAATCAGCCCCAGCATTTT. This translates into CASSIQGAGNQPQHF.

The V call is TRBV5-1, the J call TRBJ2-5, with 9 bases lining up with TRBD1. The CDR3 length is 15 residues. Germline V gene data show CDR1 as SGHRS and CDR2 as YFSETQ. V gave up 0 bases and J gave up 5 bases; unmatched junction bases: 5. In DNA, the CDR3 is TGCGCCAGCAGCTTGGCCACAGGGGGCAGGGAGACCCAGTACTTC. This translates into CASSLATGGRETQYF.

This clone has only a few counts. The chain is built from TRBV18 and TRBJ1-2, with D unclear. V was shortened by 1 base and J by 6 bases, with 15 bases between the two germline ends. The germline CDR1 and CDR2 sequences are KGHSH and LQKENI. The CDR3 covers 15 residues. CDR3 DNA sequence: TGTGCCAGCTCACCACTTGGCGACACGATGGATGGCTACACCTTC. It translates to CASSPLGDTMDGYTF. The variable domain in full, with the rest retrieved from reference TRBV18 and TRBJ1-2, is NAGVMQNPRHLVRRRGQEARLRCSPMKGHSHVYWYRQLPEEGLKFMVYLQKENIIDESGMPKERFSAEFPKEGPSILRIQQVVRGDSAAYFCASSPLGDTMDGYTFGSGTRLTVV.

The chain carries TRBV18 and TRBJ2-1; 9 bases match TRBD2. CDR1 and CDR2 from the germline V gene are KGHSH and LQKENI. V shed 2 bases and J 0 bases; nucleotides not matched to a gene: 8. The CDR3 contains 18 residues. This CDR3 reads CASSPAAGGPSSYNEQFF. The DNA of the CDR3 is TGTGCCAGCTCACCAGCAGCGGGGGGCCCCAGCTCCTACAATGAGCAGTTCTTC.

V and J are TRBV9 and TRBJ1-1; D remains unclear. Trimming stripped 1 base from V and 2 bases from J, with 9 bases between. Per germline, CDR1 SGDLS and CDR2 YYNGEE. The CDR3 totals 14 residues. The CDR3 is CASSVRWSNTEAFF. CDR3 sequence (DNA): TGTGCCAGCAGCGTACGGTGGTCCAACACTGAAGCTTTCTTT.

This chain connects TRBV4-3 to TRBJ2-1, with 10 bases identical to TRBD2. V gave up 4 bases and J gave up 5 bases; unmatched junction bases: 11. Germline CDR1 and CDR2: LGHNA and YSLEER. The CDR3 is 17 amino acids. Here the CDR3 DNA reads TGCGCCAGCAGCCCCCGAGTAGCGGGAGGAACAGACAATGAGCAGTTCTTC. Translation: CASSPRVAGGTDNEQFF.

V is TRBV9 and J is TRBJ2-1; D not certain. The CDR3 contains 13 residues. V lost 4 bases and J 5 bases, leaving 10 bases between the germline ends. Germline V CDR1 and CDR2: SGDLS, YYNGEE. For the CDR3, the DNA is TGTGCCAGCAGCCCCGACACAGACAATGAGCAGTTCTTC. Residues: CASSPDTDNEQFF.

The chain joins TRBV2 to TRBJ1-1; TRBD1 agrees at 7 bases. J was trimmed by 3 bases and V by 9 bases; bases with no gene match: 7. Germline loops: CDR1 SNHLY, CDR2 FYNNEI. This CDR3 is 13 amino acids long. The CDR3 sequence: CARTGTYDTEAFF. CDR3 sequence (DNA): TGTGCCAGGACAGGGACTTATGACACTGAAGCTTTCTTT.

Details on this clone: Distinct nucleotide sequences in the sample also encode this CDR3. The CDR3 region is CSVNRAGSDTQYF. CDR3 coding DNA: TGCAGCGTTAACAGGGCCGGATCAGATACGCAGTATTTT. V and J are TRBV29-1 and TRBJ2-3; D perhaps matches TRBD1 (6 bases). The germline V gene encodes CDR1 SQVTM and CDR2 ANQGSEA. Trimming removed 5 bases from V and 4 bases from J, with 13 bases in between. This CDR3 contains 13 residues.

There are a few counts of this clone. This chain joins TRBV4-2 and TRBJ1-2; D is unresolved. V lost 3 bases and J lost 8, with 16 bases in between. CDR3 length: 14 residues. Per germline, CDR1 LGHNA and CDR2 YNFKEQ. CDR3 in amino acids: CASSQTPDGEGYTF. As DNA, the CDR3 is TGTGCCAGCAGCCAGACCCCCGACGGGGAAGGCTACACCTTC.

The chain joins TRBV5-1 to TRBJ2-1, with D possibly being TRBD2 (7 bases). There are 13 residues in the CDR3. Germline CDR1 is SGHRS and CDR2 is YFSETQ. Between the trimmed V and J ends, which lost 1 base and 9 bases, there was a span of 11 bases. CDR3 residues: CASSLSGGREQFF. CDR3 DNA: TGCGCCAGCAGCTTGTCCGGGGGGCGTGAGCAGTTCTTC. The entire variable domain, with the rest obtained from reference TRBV5-1 and TRBJ2-1, is as follows: KAGVTQTPRYLIKTRGQQVTLSCSPISGHRSVSWYQQTPGQGLQFLFEYFSETQRNKGNFPGRFSGRQFSNSRSEMNVSTLELGDSALYLCASSLSGGREQFFGPGTRLTVL.